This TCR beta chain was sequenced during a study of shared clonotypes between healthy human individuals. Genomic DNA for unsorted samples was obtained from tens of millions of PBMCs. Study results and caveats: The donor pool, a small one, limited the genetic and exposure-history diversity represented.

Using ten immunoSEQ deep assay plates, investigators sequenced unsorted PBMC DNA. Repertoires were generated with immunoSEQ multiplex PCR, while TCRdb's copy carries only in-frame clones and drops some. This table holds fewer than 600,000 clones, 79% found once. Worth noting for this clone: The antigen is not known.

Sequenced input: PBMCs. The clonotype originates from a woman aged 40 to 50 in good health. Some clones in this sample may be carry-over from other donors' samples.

The CDR3 nucleotides are TGTGCCTGGAGTGTATCCCGGTCGAACACTGAAGCTTTCTTT. Protein product: CAWSVSRSNTEAFF. This chain joins TRBV30 and TRBJ1-1, with D unresolved. CDR1 is GTSNPN and CDR2 is SVGIG in the germline V gene (reference sequence). Trimming pared 0 bases from V and 1 base from J, leaving 9 bases between. This CDR3 is 14 amino acids long.